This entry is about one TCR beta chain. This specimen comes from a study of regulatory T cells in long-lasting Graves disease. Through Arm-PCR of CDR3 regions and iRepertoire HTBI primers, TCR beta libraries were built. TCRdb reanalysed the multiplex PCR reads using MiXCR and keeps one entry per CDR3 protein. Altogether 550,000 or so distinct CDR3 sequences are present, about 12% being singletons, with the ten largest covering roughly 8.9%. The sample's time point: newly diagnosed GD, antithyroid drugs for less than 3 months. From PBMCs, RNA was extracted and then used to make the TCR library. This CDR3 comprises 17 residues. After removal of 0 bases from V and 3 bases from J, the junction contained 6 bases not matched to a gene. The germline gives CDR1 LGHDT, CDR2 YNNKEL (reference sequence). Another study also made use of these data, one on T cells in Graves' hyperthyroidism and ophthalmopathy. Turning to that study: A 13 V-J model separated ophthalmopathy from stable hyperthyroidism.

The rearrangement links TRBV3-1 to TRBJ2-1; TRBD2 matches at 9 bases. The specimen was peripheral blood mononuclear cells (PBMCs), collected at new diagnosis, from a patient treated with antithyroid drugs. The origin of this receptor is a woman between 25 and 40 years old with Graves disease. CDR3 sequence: CASSQEGSGSFYNEQFF. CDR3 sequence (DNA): TGTGCCAGCAGCCAAGAGGGTAGCGGGAGCTTCTACAATGAGCAGTTCTTC.